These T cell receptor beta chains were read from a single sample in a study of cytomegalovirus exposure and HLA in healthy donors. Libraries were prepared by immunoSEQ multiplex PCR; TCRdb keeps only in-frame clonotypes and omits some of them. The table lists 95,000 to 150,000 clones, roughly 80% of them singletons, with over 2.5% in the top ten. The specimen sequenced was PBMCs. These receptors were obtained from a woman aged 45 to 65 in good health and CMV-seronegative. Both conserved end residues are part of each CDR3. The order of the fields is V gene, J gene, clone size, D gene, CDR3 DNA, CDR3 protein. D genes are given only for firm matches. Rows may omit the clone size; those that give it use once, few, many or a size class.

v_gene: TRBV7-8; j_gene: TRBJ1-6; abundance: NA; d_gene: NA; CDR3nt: TGTGCCAGCAGCTTAGCTTTGTACAGGAGAAATTCACCCCTCCACTTT; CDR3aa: CASSLALYRRNSPLHF
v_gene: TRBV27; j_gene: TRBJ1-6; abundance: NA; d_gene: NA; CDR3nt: TGTGCCAGCAGATCCACGGGGGGTTCACCCCTCCACTTT; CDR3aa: CASRSTGGSPLHF
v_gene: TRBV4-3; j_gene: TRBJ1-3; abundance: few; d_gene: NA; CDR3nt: TGCGCCAGCAGCCAAGATGCGGGGGGTAGGGCTGGAAACACCATATATTTT; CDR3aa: CASSQDAGGRAGNTIYF
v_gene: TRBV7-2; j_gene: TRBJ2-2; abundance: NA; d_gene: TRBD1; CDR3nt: TGTGCCAGCAGCTTAGGGCAGGGGGCATACGGGGAGCTGTTTTTT; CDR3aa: CASSLGQGAYGELFF
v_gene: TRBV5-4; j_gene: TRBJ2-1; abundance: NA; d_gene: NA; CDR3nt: TGTGCCAGCAGCTTGGGGACAGAGGAGAAGTTCTTC; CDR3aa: CASSLGTEEKFF
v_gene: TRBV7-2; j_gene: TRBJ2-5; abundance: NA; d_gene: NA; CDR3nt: TGTGCCAGCGATTTCTCGGGACTGAGAGGGGAGACCCAGTACTTC; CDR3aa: CASDFSGLRGETQYF
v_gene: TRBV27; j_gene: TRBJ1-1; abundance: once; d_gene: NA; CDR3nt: TGTGCCAGCAGCTTACTTACAGGGAACACTGAAGCTTTCTTT; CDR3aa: CASSLLTGNTEAFF
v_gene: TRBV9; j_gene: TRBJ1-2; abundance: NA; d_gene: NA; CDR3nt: TGTGCCAGCGGCGGCGGGGGCTACACCTTC; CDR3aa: CASGGGGYTF
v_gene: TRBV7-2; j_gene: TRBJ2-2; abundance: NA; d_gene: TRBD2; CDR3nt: TGTGCCAGCAGCTTTAATGGGGGGGAGGCCGGGGAGCTGTTTTTT; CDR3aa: CASSFNGGEAGELFF
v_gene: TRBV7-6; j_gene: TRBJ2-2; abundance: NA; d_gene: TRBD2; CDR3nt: TGTGCCAGCAGCTTAGATGGTGGCGGGAGGGCCACCGGGGAGCTGTTTTTT; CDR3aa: CASSLDGGGRATGELFF
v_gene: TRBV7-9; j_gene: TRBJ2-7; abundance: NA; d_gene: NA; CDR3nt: TGTGCCAGCAGCTTATTAGATACCGAGCAGTACTTC; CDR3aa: CASSLLDTEQYF
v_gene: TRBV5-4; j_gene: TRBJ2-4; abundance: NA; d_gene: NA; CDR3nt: TGTGCCAGCACCCGAGAAACCGAAAACATTCAGTACTTC; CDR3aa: CASTRETENIQYF
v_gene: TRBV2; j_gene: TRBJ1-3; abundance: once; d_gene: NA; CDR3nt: TGTGCCAGCAGTGCACAGGGCGATGGAAACACCATATATTTT; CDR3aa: CASSAQGDGNTIYF
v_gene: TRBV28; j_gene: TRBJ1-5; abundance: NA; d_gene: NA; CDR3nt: TGTGCCAGCAGTTTACTGAGGGTAAGCAATCAGCCCCAGCATTTT; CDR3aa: CASSLLRVSNQPQHF
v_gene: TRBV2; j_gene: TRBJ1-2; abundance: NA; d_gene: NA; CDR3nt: TGTGCCAGCAACCCCAACCGGAGGCGGTATGGCTACACCTTC; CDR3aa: CASNPNRRRYGYTF
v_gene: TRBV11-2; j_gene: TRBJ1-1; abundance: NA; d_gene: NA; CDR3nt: TGTGCCAGCAGCGGCCCCACCCGGGGAGCTGAAGCTTTCTTT; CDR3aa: CASSGPTRGAEAFF
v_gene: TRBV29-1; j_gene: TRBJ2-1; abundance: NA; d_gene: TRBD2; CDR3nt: TGCAGCGTTGAACGCGGGAGTAATGGTGAGCAGTTCTTC; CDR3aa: CSVERGSNGEQFF
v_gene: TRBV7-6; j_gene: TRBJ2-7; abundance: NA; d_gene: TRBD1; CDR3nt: TGTGCCAGCAGCTTAGGACAGGGGGTGGGCGAGCAGTACTTC; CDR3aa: CASSLGQGVGEQYF
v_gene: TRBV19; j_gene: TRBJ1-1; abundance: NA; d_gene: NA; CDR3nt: TGTGCCAGTAGTATGAGAGAGATGAACACTGAAGCTTTCTTT; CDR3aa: CASSMREMNTEAFF
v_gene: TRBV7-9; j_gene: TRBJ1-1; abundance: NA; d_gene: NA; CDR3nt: TGTGCCAGCAGCCGACTCGAGAATTCGGCTTTCTTT; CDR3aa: CASSRLENSAFF
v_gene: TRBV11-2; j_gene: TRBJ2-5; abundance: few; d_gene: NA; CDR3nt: TGTGCCAGCAGCTCTACATCGGGTCAAGAGACCCAGTACTTC; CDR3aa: CASSSTSGQETQYF
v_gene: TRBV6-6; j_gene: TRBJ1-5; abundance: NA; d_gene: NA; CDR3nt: TGTGCCAGCAGTTCGGAGGAAAGCAATCAGCCCCAGCATTTT; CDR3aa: CASSSEESNQPQHF
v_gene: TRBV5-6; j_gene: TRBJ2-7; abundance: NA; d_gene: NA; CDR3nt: TGTGCCAGCAGCTTGGGTCTAGTTACCTACGAGCAGTACTTC; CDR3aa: CASSLGLVTYEQYF
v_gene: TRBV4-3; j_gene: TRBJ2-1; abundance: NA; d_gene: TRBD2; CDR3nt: TGCGCCAGCAGCCAAGTTCCCCACTCACTAGCGGGAGGGCCAGCATACAATGAGCAGTTCTTC; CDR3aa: CASSQVPHSLAGGPAYNEQFF
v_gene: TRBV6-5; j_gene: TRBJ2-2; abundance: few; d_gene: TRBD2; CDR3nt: TGTGCCAGCAGTTACCCCGGGACTAGCGGGTTCCTCGAGCTGTTTTTT; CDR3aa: CASSYPGTSGFLELFF
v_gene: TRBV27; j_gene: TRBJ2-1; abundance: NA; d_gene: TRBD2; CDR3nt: TGTGCCAGCAGTTTATTCGGACTAGCGGGATCCCTATACAATGAGCAGTTCTTC; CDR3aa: CASSLFGLAGSLYNEQFF
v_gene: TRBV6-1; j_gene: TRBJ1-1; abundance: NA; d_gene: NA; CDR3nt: TGTGCCAGCGGAGTGAACACTGAAGCTTTCTTT; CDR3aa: CASGVNTEAFF
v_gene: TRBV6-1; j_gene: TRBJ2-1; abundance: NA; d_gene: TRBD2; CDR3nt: TGTGCCACGCGGACTAGCGGGAGTGATGAGCAGTTCTTC; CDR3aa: CATRTSGSDEQFF
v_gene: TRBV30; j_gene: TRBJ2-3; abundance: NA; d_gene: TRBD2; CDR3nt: TGTGCCTGGAGGCGGGACTATGGAGATACGCAGTATTTT; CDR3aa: CAWRRDYGDTQYF
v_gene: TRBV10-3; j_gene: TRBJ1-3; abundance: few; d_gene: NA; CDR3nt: TGTGCCTGCACTCCCCCGTCTGGAAACACCATATATTTT; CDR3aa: CACTPPSGNTIYF
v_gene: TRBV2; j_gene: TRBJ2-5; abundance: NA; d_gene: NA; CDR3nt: TGTGCCAGCACGCAGAGGGATGGGGAGACCCAGTACTTC; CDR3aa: CASTQRDGETQYF
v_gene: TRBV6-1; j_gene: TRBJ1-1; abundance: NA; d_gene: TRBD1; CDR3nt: TGTGCCCGGGCCCGGGACAGATTGATGAACACTGAAGCTTTCTTT; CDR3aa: CARARDRLMNTEAFF
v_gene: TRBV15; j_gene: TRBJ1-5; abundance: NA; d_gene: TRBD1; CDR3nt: TGTGCCACCAGCAGACCTGGGACAGTAGGTCAGCCCCAGCATTTT; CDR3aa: CATSRPGTVGQPQHF
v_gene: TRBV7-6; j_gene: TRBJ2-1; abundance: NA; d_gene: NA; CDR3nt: TGTGCCAGCAGCTCCCTCGGGGCCTACAATGAGCAGTTCTTC; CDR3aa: CASSSLGAYNEQFF
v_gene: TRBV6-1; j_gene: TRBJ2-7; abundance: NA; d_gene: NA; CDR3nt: TGTGCCAGCACCTCTCGGTACTCCTACGAGCAGTACTTC; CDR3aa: CASTSRYSYEQYF
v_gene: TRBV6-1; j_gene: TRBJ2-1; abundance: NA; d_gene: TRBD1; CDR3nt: TGTGCCACCAGGTGGGACAGGGATTACAATGAGCAGTTCTTC; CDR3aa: CATRWDRDYNEQFF
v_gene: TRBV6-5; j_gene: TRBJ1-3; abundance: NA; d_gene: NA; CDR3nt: TGTGCCAGCAGTTACATCGCAAGTGGGGAGGGAAACACCATATATTTT; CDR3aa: CASSYIASGEGNTIYF
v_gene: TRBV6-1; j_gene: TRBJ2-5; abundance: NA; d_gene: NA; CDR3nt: TGTGCCAGCAGCCTCCCTTGGTCGGGAGCGGAGACCCAGTACTTC; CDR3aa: CASSLPWSGAETQYF
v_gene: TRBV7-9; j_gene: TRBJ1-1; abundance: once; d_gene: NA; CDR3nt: TGTGCCAGCAGCCGGGAACTAGAAGCTTTCTTT; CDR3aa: CASSRELEAFF
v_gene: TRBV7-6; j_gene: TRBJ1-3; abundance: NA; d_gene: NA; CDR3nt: TGTGCCAGCAGAGGGACATTAAGCTCTGGAAACACCATATATTTT; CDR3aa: CASRGTLSSGNTIYF
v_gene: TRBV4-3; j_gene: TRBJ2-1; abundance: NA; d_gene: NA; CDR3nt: TGCGCCAGCAGCCAAGACTTAGCCCGTTTCAACTACAATGAGCAGTTCTTC; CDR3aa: CASSQDLARFNYNEQFF
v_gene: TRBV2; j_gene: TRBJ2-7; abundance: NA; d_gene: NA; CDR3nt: TGTGCCAGCAGGCGGGGCGGATACGAGCAGTACTTC; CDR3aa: CASRRGGYEQYF
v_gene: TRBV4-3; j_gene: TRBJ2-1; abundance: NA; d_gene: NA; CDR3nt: TGCGCCAGCAGCCAAAATCAGGCCCCATACAATGAGCAGTTCTTC; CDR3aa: CASSQNQAPYNEQFF
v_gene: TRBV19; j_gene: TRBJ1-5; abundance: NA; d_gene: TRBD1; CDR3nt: TGTGCCAGTAGTATAACCAAGGACAGGGGTCAGCCCCAGCATTTT; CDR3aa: CASSITKDRGQPQHF
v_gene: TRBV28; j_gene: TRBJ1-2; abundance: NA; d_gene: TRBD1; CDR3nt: TGTGCCAGCAGTTCCGGGGACAGGGAGGACTATGGCTACACCTTC; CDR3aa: CASSSGDREDYGYTF
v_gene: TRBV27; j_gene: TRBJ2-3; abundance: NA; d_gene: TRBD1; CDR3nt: TGTGCCAGCAGACCGGGACAGGGAGATACGCAGTATTTT; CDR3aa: CASRPGQGDTQYF
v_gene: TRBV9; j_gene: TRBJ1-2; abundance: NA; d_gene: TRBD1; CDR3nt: TGTGCCAGCAGCGCGATACAGGGGGCCGGAGGCTACACCTTC; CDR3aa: CASSAIQGAGGYTF
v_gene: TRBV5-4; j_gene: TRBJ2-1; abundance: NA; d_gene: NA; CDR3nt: TGTGCCAGCGCCATTAAGGGCTACGGGAACAATGAGCAGTTCTTC; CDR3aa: CASAIKGYGNNEQFF
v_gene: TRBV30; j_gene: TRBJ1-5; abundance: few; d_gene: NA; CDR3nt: TGTGCCTGGAGTGCGGGGAATCAGCCCCAGCATTTT; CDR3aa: CAWSAGNQPQHF
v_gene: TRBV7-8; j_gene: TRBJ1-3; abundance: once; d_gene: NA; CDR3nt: TGTGCCAGCAGCAAACCCAGGGCACTCTCTGGAAACACCATATATTTT; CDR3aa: CASSKPRALSGNTIYF
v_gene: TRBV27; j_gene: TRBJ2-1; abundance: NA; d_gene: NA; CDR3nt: TGTGCCAGCAGTTATCCCGGGCGGGACGGCAATGAGCAGTTCTTC; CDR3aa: CASSYPGRDGNEQFF